This passage covers 3 T cell receptor beta chains from one sample sequenced in a study of CD8+ T cells in alopecia areata. The treatment here: oral pan-JAK inhibitor, 5-10 mg twice daily. RNA extraction was followed by reverse transcription into cDNA, which acted as the sequencing template. The protocol was immunoSEQ multiplex PCR, while the TCRdb copy is restricted to in-frame clones and leaves out a portion. Here the sample spans about 220,000 clones, roughly 56% being singletons. The sequences come from CD4+ T cells sorted from blood, collected at week 4, from a patient treated with tofacitinib. These receptors all stem from a human donor with alopecia areata.

The chain combines TRBV9 with TRBJ1-1; D perhaps matches TRBD1 (5 bases). The V gene's germline CDR1 is SGDLS and CDR2 YYNGEE. The CDR3 runs to 15 residues. The V gene lost 0 bases and the J gene lost 2 bases, with 11 bases spanning the gap. CDR3 sequence (DNA): TGTGCCAGCAGCGTAGTGAGACAGATCAACACTGAAGCTTTCTTT. Translating it yields CASSVVRQINTEAFF.

This clone has more than one count but fewer than ten. The CDR3 sequence: CASNSRYEQYF. The CDR3 coding sequence is TGTGCCAGCAATAGCCGATACGAGCAGTACTTC. This chain joins TRBV27 and TRBJ2-7; the D is unclear. Trimming pared 7 bases from V and 4 bases from J, leaving 8 bases between. This CDR3 has 11 amino acids. Germline assignment: CDR1 MNHEY and CDR2 SMNVEV (reference sequence).

The chain links TRBV7-2 to TRBJ1-1; TRBD1 is a possible D gene (5 bases). Per germline, CDR1 SGHTA and CDR2 FQGNSA. V was trimmed by 5 bases and J by 4 bases, leaving 14 bases between them. The CDR3 runs 14 residues. The CDR3 nucleotides are TGTGCCAGCAGCGCGCAGGGCGAGATCACTGAAGCTTTCTTT. Amino acids: CASSAQGEITEAFF.